The T cell receptor (beta chain) described here comes from a study of graft-versus-host responses after intestinal transplantation. Method: immunoSEQ multiplex PCR; TCRdb's copy keeps in-frame clones and lacks some. The sample lists about 23,000 clones, over 35% occurring once. Co-plated with around 200,000 CFSE-labeled responder cells were around 200,000 irradiated, violet-dye-labeled stimulator cells. The specimen comprised alloreactive CD8+ T cells from a mixed lymphocyte reaction culture, sampled before transplantation. Specified subset: CFSE-low proliferating T cells sorted from approximately six-day pre-transplant mixed lymphocyte reaction (GvH or HvG direction). This sequence was found in a human patient who was an organ donor for intestinal transplantation.

CDR3 DNA: TGCACCAGCAGCACCTTCTCCTACGAGCAGTACTTC. Its protein is CTSSTFSYEQYF. The chain uses TRBV1 and TRBJ2-7. TRBV1 corresponds to a pseudogene. This CDR3 is built from 12 residues.